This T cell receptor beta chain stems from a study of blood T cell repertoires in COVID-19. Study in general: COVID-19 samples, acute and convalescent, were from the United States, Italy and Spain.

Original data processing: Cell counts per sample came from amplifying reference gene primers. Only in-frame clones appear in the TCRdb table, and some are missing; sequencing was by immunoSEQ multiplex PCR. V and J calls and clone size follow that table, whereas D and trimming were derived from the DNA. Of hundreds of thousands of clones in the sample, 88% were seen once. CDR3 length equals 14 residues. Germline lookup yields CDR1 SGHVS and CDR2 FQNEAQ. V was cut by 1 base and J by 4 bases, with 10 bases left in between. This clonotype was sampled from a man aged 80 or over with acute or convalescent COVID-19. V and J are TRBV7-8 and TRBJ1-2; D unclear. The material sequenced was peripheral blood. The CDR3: CASSLVWGGYGYTF. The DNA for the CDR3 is TGTGCCAGCAGCTTAGTTTGGGGAGGCTATGGCTACACCTTC.